The text below deals with one T cell receptor beta chain. Its antigen is not identified. The CDR3 is 18 amino acids. Germline values: CDR1 SNHLY, CDR2 FYNNEI. Unmatched junction bases numbered 16, after V lost 6 bases and J lost 2 bases. This sample was included in a study of T cell clonotyping in hematopoietic cell transplantation. Looking at the study overall: Recipient samples before transplant were obtained post-cytoreduction.

The data were produced by immunoSEQ multiplex PCR, yet TCRdb's version contains in-frame clones alone and is incomplete. This sample has approximately 10,000 clones, with 87% found just once. Study-wide findings and caveats: After transplant, recipient diversity fell while pathologically expanded clonotypes grew through day 180.

Stated time point: recipient sample about 28 days before transplant, after cytoreduction. The chain combines TRBV2 with TRBJ2-1; 7 nucleotides align to TRBD1. The clonotype originates from a woman aged 50 to 65 with chronic myeloid leukemia. Some clones in this sample may be carry-over from other donors' samples. The sequenced sample was peripheral blood mononuclear cells, obtained before stem cell transplant. The chain's CDR3 is CASSAVIHRGRTYNEQFF. CDR3 bases: TGTGCCAGCAGCGCAGTAATACACAGGGGAAGGACCTACAATGAGCAGTTCTTC.